A selection of T cell receptor beta chains follows, all from one sample in a study of OX40 agonist ivuxolimab in advanced cancers. This table comes from immunoSEQ multiplex PCR, and its TCRdb copy is limited to in-frame clones, with some not included. The sample consists of some 70,000 clones, 70% to 90% of them appearing once. Sample: CD4+ or CD8+ T cells sorted from blood, taken in a trial of the OX40 agonist ivuxolimab. All receptors come from an adult with an advanced solid tumor such as melanoma, head and neck, liver or kidney cancer. Both conserved end residues are part of each CDR3. D genes are given only for firm matches. The listing skips clone size in some rows; elsewhere it reads once, few, many or a size class.

j_gene,v_gene,d_gene,abundance,CDR3nt,CDR3aa
TRBJ2-1,TRBV2,-,-,TGTGCCAGCAGTGGCCAGGGGATAAATGAGCAGTTCTTC,CASSGQGINEQFF
TRBJ2-7,TRBV2,-,once,TGTGCCAGCAGTGGGGGACACGCTGCCGTCTACGAGCAGTACTTC,CASSGGHAAVYEQYF
TRBJ1-2,TRBV30,-,-,TGTGCCTGGAGTGGAGGGTTCTATGGCTACACCTTC,CAWSGGFYGYTF
TRBJ2-3,TRBV5-1,TRBD1,-,TGCGCCAGCAGCGGGAAGAGTCTACAGGGGTGGACAGATACGCAGTATTTT,CASSGKSLQGWTDTQYF
TRBJ1-4,TRBV11-2,-,-,TGTGCCAGCAGCTTATGGAGGACGGAAAAACTGTTTTTT,CASSLWRTEKLFF
TRBJ2-7,TRBV6-6,TRBD2,-,TGTGCCAGCAGTTCCTCCGGGACTAGATACGAGCAGTACTTC,CASSSSGTRYEQYF
TRBJ2-3,TRBV11-3,-,-,TGTGCCAGCAGCTTGACGTCGTTAACTAGCACAGATACGCAGTATTTT,CASSLTSLTSTDTQYF
TRBJ2-5,TRBV4-3,TRBD2,-,TGCGCCAGCAGCCAAGATTATGTAGCGGGGGGACAAGAGACCCAGTACTTC,CASSQDYVAGGQETQYF
TRBJ1-1,TRBV12-5,TRBD1,few,TGTGCTAGTGGTTTGGTAAAGAACAGGGGGGTGAACACTGAAGCTTTCTTT,CASGLVKNRGVNTEAFF
TRBJ1-2,TRBV7-2,-,few,TGTGCCAGCAGCTTAGCGACGGGGGCGCGTTTTTTGGGATATGGCTACACCTTC,CASSLATGARFLGYGYTF